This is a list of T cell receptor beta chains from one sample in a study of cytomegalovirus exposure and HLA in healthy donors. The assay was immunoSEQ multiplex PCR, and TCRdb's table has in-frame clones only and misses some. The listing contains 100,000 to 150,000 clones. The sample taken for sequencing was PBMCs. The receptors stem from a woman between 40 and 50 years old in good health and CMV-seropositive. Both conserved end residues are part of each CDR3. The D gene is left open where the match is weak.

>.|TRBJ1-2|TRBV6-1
CASSEGGGAGYGYTF
TGTGCCAGCAGTGAAGGTGGGGGAGCGGGCTATGGCTACACCTTC
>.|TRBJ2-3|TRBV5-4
CASSSYSASTDTQYF
TGTGCCAGCAGCTCCTACAGTGCTAGCACAGATACGCAGTATTTT
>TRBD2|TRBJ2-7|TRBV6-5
CASSPGGAREQYF
TGTGCCAGCAGCCCGGGGGGGGCGAGGGAGCAGTACTTC
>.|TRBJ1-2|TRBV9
CASSSRGVAIDGYTF
TGTGCCAGCAGCTCTCGGGGAGTCGCTATTGATGGCTACACCTTC
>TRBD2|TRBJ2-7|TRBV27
CASSSTVGGTTKQYF
TGTGCCAGCAGTTCTACAGTGGGTGGGACTACGAAGCAGTACTTC
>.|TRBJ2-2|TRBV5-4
CASSPRRGRTGELFF
TGTGCCAGCAGCCCCCGCAGGGGCCGGACCGGGGAGCTGTTTTTT
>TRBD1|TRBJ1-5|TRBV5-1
CASSLGTGEPNQPQHF
TGCGCCAGCAGCCTGGGGACAGGGGAACCGAATCAGCCCCAGCATTTT
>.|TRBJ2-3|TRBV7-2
CASSPLGLTDTQYF
TGTGCCAGCAGCCCTCTGGGGCTAACAGATACGCAGTATTTT
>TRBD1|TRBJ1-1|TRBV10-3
CAISQTGDTEAFF
TGTGCCATCAGCCAAACAGGGGACACTGAAGCTTTCTTT
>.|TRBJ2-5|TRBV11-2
CASSYPSGSGGLETQYF
TGTGCCAGCAGCTACCCGAGTGGATCTGGAGGTCTGGAGACCCAGTACTTC
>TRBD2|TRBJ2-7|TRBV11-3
CASSRTSGAWEQYF
TGTGCCAGCAGCCGGACTAGCGGGGCTTGGGAGCAGTACTTC
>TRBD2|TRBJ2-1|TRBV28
CASRPAGGLQVEQFF
TGTGCCAGCAGGCCAGCGGGAGGCCTGCAAGTTGAGCAGTTCTTC
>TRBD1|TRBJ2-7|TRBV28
CASGQGYEQYF
TGTGCGTCTGGACAGGGGTACGAGCAGTACTTC
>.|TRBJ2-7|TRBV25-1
CASSEPRDKVQYF
TGTGCCAGCAGTGAGCCCAGGGACAAGGTGCAGTACTTC
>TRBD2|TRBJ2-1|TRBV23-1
CASSQSIQRESSYNEQFF
TGCGCCAGCAGTCAATCCATCCAGCGGGAGAGCTCCTACAATGAGCAGTTCTTC
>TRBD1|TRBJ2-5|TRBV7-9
CASSFGQGETQYF
TGTGCCAGCAGCTTCGGACAGGGAGAGACCCAGTACTTC
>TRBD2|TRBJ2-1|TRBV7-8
CASSFGTSGTYNEQFF
TGTGCCAGCAGCTTTGGGACTAGCGGGACCTACAATGAGCAGTTCTTC
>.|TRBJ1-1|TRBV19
CASSIPRQPLNTRAFF
TGTGCCAGTAGTATACCGCGACAGCCCTTGAACACTCGGGCTTTCTTT
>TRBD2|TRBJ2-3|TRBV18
CASSPTRVASGSTDTQYF
TGTGCCAGCTCACCTACGAGGGTGGCTAGCGGGAGTACAGATACGCAGTATTTT
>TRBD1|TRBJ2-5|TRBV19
CASSIGGQQKETQYF
TGTGCCAGTAGTATTGGGGGACAGCAGAAAGAGACCCAGTACTTC
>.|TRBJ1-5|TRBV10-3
CAISEAGLQPQHF
TGTGCCATCAGTGAGGCAGGGCTTCAGCCCCAGCATTTT
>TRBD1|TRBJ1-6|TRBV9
CASSRGTGDNSPLHF
TGTGCCAGCAGCCGTGGGACAGGAGATAATTCACCCCTCCACTTT
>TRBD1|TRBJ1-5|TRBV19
CASSKSTGAPLPQHF
TGTGCCAGTAGTAAGTCCACAGGGGCCCCCTTGCCCCAGCATTTT
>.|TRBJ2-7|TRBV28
CASSNSGGGGEQYF
TGTGCCAGCAGTAATAGCGGCGGAGGAGGGGAGCAGTACTTC
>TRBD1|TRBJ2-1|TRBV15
CATSRVGRGTFNEQFF
TGTGCCACCAGCAGAGTGGGCAGGGGGACCTTCAATGAGCAGTTCTTC
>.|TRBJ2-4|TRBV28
CASSLTGADKKNIQYF
TGTGCCAGCAGTTTGACAGGTGCCGATAAAAAAAACATTCAGTACTTC
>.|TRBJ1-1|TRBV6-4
CATIGPSQGQGGLKAFF
TGTGCCACCATTGGCCCCTCACAGGGACAAGGAGGACTCAAGGCTTTCTTT
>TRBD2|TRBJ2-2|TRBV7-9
CASSPSAGGNTGELFF
TGTGCCAGCAGCCCTAGCGCGGGGGGAAACACCGGGGAGCTGTTTTTT
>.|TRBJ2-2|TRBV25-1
CASSEWRDTGELFF
TGTGCCAGCAGTGAATGGAGGGACACCGGGGAGCTGTTTTTT
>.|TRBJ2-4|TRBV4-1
CASSPHSATENIQYF
TGCGCCAGCAGCCCCCATTCCGCGACAGAAAACATTCAGTACTTC
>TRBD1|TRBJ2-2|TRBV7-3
CASSETGSGTGELFF
TGTGCCAGCAGCGAGACAGGGTCGGGCACCGGGGAGCTGTTTTTT
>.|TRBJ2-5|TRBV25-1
CASSVAGRETQYF
TGTGCCAGCAGTGTCGCAGGGAGGGAGACCCAGTACTTC
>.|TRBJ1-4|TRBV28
CASRIQGIEEKLFF
TGTGCCAGCAGGATACAGGGAATTGAGGAAAAACTGTTTTTT
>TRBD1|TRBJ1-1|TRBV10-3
CAISDPSDRAEAFF
TGTGCCATCAGTGACCCTTCCGACAGGGCTGAAGCTTTCTTT
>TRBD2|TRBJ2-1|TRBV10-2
CASSDPRLAAIYNEQFF
TGCGCCAGCAGTGACCCCCGACTAGCCGCCATTTACAATGAGCAGTTCTTC
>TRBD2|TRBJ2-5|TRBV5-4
CASSPPPGGPRETQYF
TGTGCCAGCAGCCCCCCGCCGGGAGGCCCCAGAGAGACCCAGTACTTC
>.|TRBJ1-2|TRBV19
CASLGWQPGYTF
TGTGCCAGCTTGGGCTGGCAACCCGGCTACACCTTC
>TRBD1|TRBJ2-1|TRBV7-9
CASRTRQGASEQFF
TGTGCCAGCAGGACCCGACAGGGGGCAAGTGAGCAGTTCTTC
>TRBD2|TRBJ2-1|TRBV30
CAWSVLGGSGNEQFF
TGTGCCTGGAGTGTACTAGGCGGGAGTGGAAATGAGCAGTTCTTC